This TCR beta chain is drawn from a study of cytomegalovirus exposure and HLA in healthy donors. The junction had 4 bases not matched to a gene; V was cut back by 8 bases and J by 4 bases. CDR1 and CDR2 (germline): MRHNA, SNTAGT. The CDR3 runs to 13 residues. Primers: 60 Vbeta forward and 13 Jbeta reverse. Generated by immunoSEQ multiplex PCR, the TCRdb table keeps only in-frame clones and is missing some. Counted here are over 150,000 clones, around nine tenths occurring once; the ten biggest clones make up 0.85%. The sample was PBMCs. This rearrangement joins TRBV6-4 to TRBJ2-3, with 9 bases matching TRBD1. The sequence derives from a woman aged 25 to 39 in good health and CMV-seronegative. The CDR3 sequence: CASGQGSADTQYF. As DNA, the CDR3 is TGTGCCAGCGGACAGGGGTCTGCAGATACGCAGTATTTT.